This T cell receptor (beta chain) was captured in a study of T-cell reconstitution after alpha-beta-depleted transplantation in children. The CDR3 is made up of 13 amino acids. Per the germline V gene, CDR1 is MNHNY and CDR2 is SVGAGI (reference sequence). The germline V and J ends were trimmed by 4 bases and 7 bases, with 11 bases remaining between them. Researchers prepared the TCRbeta library using unique molecular identifiers, the study reports. One entry per CDR3 protein results from TCRdb running MiXCR on the PCR reads. This repertoire shows roughly 500,000 distinct CDR3 sequences, 30% to 35% found once; its top ten account for 2% to 3%.

V is TRBV6-6 and J is TRBJ1-5; D remains ambiguous. The receptor comes from a human donor who donated a stem cell graft to a child with aplastic anemia. This specimen consisted of PBMCs from the stem cell graft donor, obtained from the stem cell graft. The CDR3 loop reads CASSLPVEQPQHF. CDR3 DNA sequence: TGTGCCAGCAGTTTACCGGTTGAACAGCCCCAGCATTTT.